The sequence of this T cell receptor beta chain was determined in a study of vaccination and CD4 T cells after COVID-19. Concerning this clonotype: Its antigen is not identified.

Treatment defined: roughly 11-day PBMC culture with coronavirus spike peptide pools or control peptides (ViraFEST assay). V was cut by 5 bases and J by 11 bases, with 18 bases left in between. This CDR3 spans 13 amino acids. Germline CDR1 ENHRY, CDR2 SYGVKD. Sequencing of DNA taken from cultured CD4+ T cells relied on the Oncomine TCR Beta short-read assay. TCRdb re-called the PCR reads through MiXCR, storing one row per CDR3 protein. The sample lists about 20,000 distinct CDR3 sequences; around 45% were seen once. The source was CD4+ T cells from blood, cultured in vitro, collected before SARS-CoV-2 vaccination. The sequence derives from a human donor who had recovered from COVID-19. The V call is TRBV10-3, the J call TRBJ1-1; D is uncertain. The CDR3 region is CAISPDSRGRAFF. DNA of the CDR3: TGTGCCATCAGTCCGGACTCCCGGGGTCGGGCTTTCTTT.